The rows below give T cell receptor beta chains drawn from one sample of a study of blood T cell repertoires in COVID-19. The repertoire was sequenced with immunoSEQ multiplex PCR; TCRdb's copy has only in-frame clones and lacks some. Of fewer than 110,000 clones in the sample, approximately 84% were seen once. Source material: peripheral blood. Receptor source: a human donor in a cohort sampled during active COVID-19. Each CDR3 is given with its conserved first and last residue. The D gene is left open where the match is weak. Size is omitted from some rows. Given values are once, few, many or a class for expanded clones.

size	V	J	D	CDR3	DNA
NA	TRBV6-4	TRBJ2-3	NA	CASSVSQGDTQYF	TGTGCCAGCAGTGTATCCCAGGGGGATACGCAGTATTTT
NA	TRBV18	TRBJ2-7	TRBD2	CASSPQSGSYEQYF	TGTGCCAGCTCACCGCAAAGCGGGAGCTACGAGCAGTACTTC
NA	TRBV20-1	TRBJ2-4	TRBD2	CSASRSGRAGSKNIQYF	TGCAGTGCTAGTCGTAGCGGGAGGGCCGGGTCCAAAAACATTCAGTACTTC
once	TRBV7-8	TRBJ2-5	NA	CASTPETQYF	TGTGCCAGCACCCCGGAGACCCAGTACTTC
NA	TRBV10-2	TRBJ2-3	TRBD1	CASSPGQDSWQYF	TGCGCCAGCAGCCCCGGACAGGATAGTTGGCAGTATTTT
NA	TRBV11-2	TRBJ1-3	NA	CASNNRPLTSGNTIYF	TGTGCCAGCAACAATCGTCCCTTAACCTCTGGAAACACCATATATTTT
NA	TRBV5-5	TRBJ2-3	TRBD1	CASSVLRDRGIYTQYF	TGTGCCAGCAGCGTACTGAGGGACAGGGGGATATATACGCAGTATTTT
NA	TRBV28	TRBJ1-4	NA	CASSKTPNNEKLFF	TGTGCCAGCAGTAAGACACCTAATAATGAAAAACTGTTTTTT
NA	TRBV5-1	TRBJ2-3	TRBD2	CASSLGRPRGGGTDTQYF	TGCGCCAGCAGCTTGGGACGGCCTCGCGGGGGGGGCACAGATACGCAGTATTTT
NA	TRBV15	TRBJ1-3	TRBD1	CATSRDGTGAGGNTIYF	TGTGCCACCAGCAGAGATGGAACAGGGGCTGGCGGAAACACCATATATTTT
NA	TRBV27	TRBJ1-3	TRBD1	CASSPFASGTVGNTIYF	TGTGCCAGCAGTCCATTCGCGTCCGGGACAGTTGGAAACACCATATATTTT
NA	TRBV4-1	TRBJ1-1	TRBD1	CASSQIDRADRNTEAFF	TGCGCCAGCAGCCAAATTGACAGGGCGGATCGGAACACTGAAGCTTTCTTT
few	TRBV30	TRBJ2-6	TRBD1	CACRRGTDRALWGGNVLTF	TGTGCCTGTAGACGTGGGACGGACAGGGCACTCTGGGGAGGCAACGTCCTGACTTTC
NA	TRBV15	TRBJ2-5	TRBD1	CATGKGASETQYF	TGTGCCACGGGGAAGGGGGCCTCAGAGACCCAGTACTTC
NA	TRBV4-1	TRBJ2-7	NA	CASSQLVGSYEQYF	TGCGCCAGCAGCCAATTGGTCGGGAGCTACGAGCAGTACTTC
NA	TRBV7-8	TRBJ1-4	NA	CASSSNRVGEKLFF	TGTGCCAGCAGCTCTAACAGGGTGGGTGAAAAACTGTTTTTT
NA	TRBV7-8	TRBJ2-7	NA	CASSLARDWTYEQYF	TGTGCCAGCAGCTTAGCTAGGGACTGGACCTACGAGCAGTACTTC